This section outlines one T cell receptor (beta chain) sequence together with its context. The data are from a study of response to subunit inactivated influenza vaccine. TCRdb independently ran MiXCR on the RT-PCR reads; one entry per CDR3 protein. The sample consists of 500,000 to 700,000 distinct CDR3 sequences, 20% to 25% of them appearing once. The trim removed 0 bases at V and 4 bases at J, leaving 6 bases unmatched. This CDR3 has 15 residues. Per the germline V gene, CDR1 is DFQATT and CDR2 is SNEGSKA (reference sequence). The same data also went into a second study, on T cells expressing NK-cell markers. This second study says: Production of TCR beta cDNA relied on 5'RACE template switching with UMIs. Beta-chain profiling covered CD3+CD56+NKG2C+, CD3+CD56+NKG2C- and CD3+CD56-NKG2C+ sorted subsets. These clonotypes additionally ranked first within the CD3+CD56-NKG2C+ fraction of a few donors.

The source of this sequence is a man aged 50 to 59 who received an inactivated influenza vaccine. The chain uses TRBV20-1 and TRBJ2-7, with TRBD2 identical over 10 bases. The source was CD4+ T cells sorted from PBMCs, collected roughly 12 days after vaccination. The chain's CDR3 is CSARDILAGIYEQYF. DNA of the CDR3: TGCAGTGCTAGAGATATACTAGCGGGAATATACGAGCAGTACTTC.